This T cell receptor (beta chain) was found in a study of patients and donors after allogeneic stem cell transplantation. This clonotype was seen at least ten times. TCRdb called the RT-PCR reads again in MiXCR, with one record for every CDR3 protein. The sample includes roughly 880,000 distinct CDR3 sequences, approximately 18% of them seen just once. The V end lost 4 bases, the J end lost 7 bases, and 7 bases lay between the germline ends. The CDR3 is 12 amino acids. Sequencing was carried out using blood, either unsorted or a sorted T cell fraction (not recorded which). V usage is TRBV12-3 or TRBV12-4 and J usage is TRBJ1-4; no clear D. The receptor comes from a human donor who was either an allogeneic HSCT recipient or a stem cell or donor lymphocyte infusion donor (not recorded which). It is not recorded whose cells these are; they may come from a transplant donor. This chain's CDR3 is CASSYAREKLFF. The CDR3 DNA reads as TGTGCCAGCAGTTATGCCCGTGAAAAACTGTTTTTT.